This T cell receptor beta chain was found in a study of OX40 agonist ivuxolimab in advanced cancers. About the study: Mean age approximately 55 years, range about 23 to 79; approximately 80% male. Partial responses were achieved by three patients: one hepatocellular carcinoma, two cutaneous melanoma. Study-level points and caveats: Clonal expansion in partial responders at 0.1-3.0 mg/kg ranked among the lowest.

The CDR3 loop spans 14 amino acids. Trimming left V 2 bases short and J 5 bases short, with 13 bases between. Germline V gene lookup returns CDR1 SGDLS and CDR2 YYNGEE. Here immunoSEQ multiplex PCR was the method, and the copy in TCRdb shows in-frame clones only, minus some. Of about 22,000 clones detected, over 75% appear once; the ten largest clones hold 34%. Details on this clone: Its antigen remains unidentified.

With autoimmune disease history or systemic immunosuppression, patients were excluded. V and J are TRBV9 and TRBJ2-5; D tentatively reads TRBD1 or TRBD2 (5 bases each). The clonotype originates from an adult with an advanced solid tumor such as melanoma, head and neck, liver or kidney cancer. This specimen was CD4+ or CD8+ T cells sorted from blood, taken in a trial of the OX40 agonist ivuxolimab. The CDR3 DNA reads TGTGCCAGCAGCGTTACCGGGACCACGGAGACCCAGTACTTC. It translates to CASSVTGTTETQYF.